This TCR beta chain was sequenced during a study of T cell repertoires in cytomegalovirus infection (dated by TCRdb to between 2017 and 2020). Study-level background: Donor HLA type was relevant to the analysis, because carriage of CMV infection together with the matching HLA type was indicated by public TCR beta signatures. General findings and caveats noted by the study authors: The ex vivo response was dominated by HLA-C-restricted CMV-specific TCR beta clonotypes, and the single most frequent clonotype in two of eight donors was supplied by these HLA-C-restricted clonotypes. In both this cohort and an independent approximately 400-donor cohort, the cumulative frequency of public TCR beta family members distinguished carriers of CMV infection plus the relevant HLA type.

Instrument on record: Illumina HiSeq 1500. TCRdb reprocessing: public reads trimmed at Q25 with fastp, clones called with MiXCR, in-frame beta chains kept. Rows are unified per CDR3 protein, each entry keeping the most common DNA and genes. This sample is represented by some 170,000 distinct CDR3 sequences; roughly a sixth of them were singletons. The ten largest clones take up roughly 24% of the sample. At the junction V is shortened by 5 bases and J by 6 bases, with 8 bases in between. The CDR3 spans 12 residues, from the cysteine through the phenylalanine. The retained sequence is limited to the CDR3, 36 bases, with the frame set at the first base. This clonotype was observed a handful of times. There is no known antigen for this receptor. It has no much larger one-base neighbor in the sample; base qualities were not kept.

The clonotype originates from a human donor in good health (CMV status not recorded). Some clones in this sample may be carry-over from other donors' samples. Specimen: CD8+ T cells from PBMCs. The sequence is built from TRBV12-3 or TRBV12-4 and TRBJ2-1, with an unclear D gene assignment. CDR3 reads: CASSPNSNEQFF. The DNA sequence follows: TGTGCCAGCAGTCCCAACAGCAATGAGCAGTTCTTC.